The 7 T cell receptor beta chains below were found in one sample sequenced in a study of Graves' ophthalmopathy and Graves' hyperthyroidism. TCR beta CDR3 regions were amplified from RNA transcripts. RT-PCR was first run with HTBI primers, then multiplex PCR in a second round. TCRdb re-called the multiplex PCR reads through MiXCR, storing one row per CDR3 protein. The sample has a few hundred thousand distinct CDR3 sequences, around a fifth seen once. The source material was peripheral blood. These receptors came from a woman between 45 and 65 years old with Graves' ophthalmopathy.

This clonotype was observed once. A much larger clone lies one base from this, so it may be a read error. This chain joins TRBV12-3 or TRBV12-4 and TRBJ2-7; perhaps TRBD2 as D (5 bases). The V end was cut by 5 bases, the J end by 3 bases, with 17 bases between. The CDR3 is 15 residues long. In nucleotides, the CDR3 is TGTGCCAGCAGTCTTAGGCGTCTAGCATGCTACGAGCAGTACTTC. Protein product: CASSLRRLACYEQYF.

The V and J genes are TRBV6-1 and TRBJ1-5, with 9 bases aligning to TRBD1. From germline, CDR1 is MNHNS and CDR2 SASEGT. The V segment lost 8 bases and the J segment 1 base; nucleotides outside the gene matches: 6. This CDR3 has 15 amino acids. This CDR3 reads CASGKGQGSNQPQHF. The CDR3 DNA reads TGTGCCAGCGGCAAGGGACAGGGAAGCAATCAGCCCCAGCATTTT.

This chain uses TRBV19 with TRBJ1-2, with TRBD1 matching 7 bases. This CDR3 has 10 amino acids. Germline V CDR1 and CDR2: LNHDA, SQIVND (reference sequence). CDR3 coding DNA: TGTGCGACCGAGGGGGCTGGCTACACCTTC. Protein sequence: CATEGAGYTF.

This clonotype was observed at least ten times. This chain uses TRBV9 with TRBJ1-3; D uncertain. This CDR3 is 15 amino acids long. Germline-derived CDR1 and CDR2 are SGDLS and YYNGEE. V lost 1 base and J lost 4, with 12 bases in between. The CDR3 DNA is TGTGCCAGCAGCGTATCCTTCAGAGGAGGAAACACCATATATTTT. This sequence encodes CASSVSFRGGNTIYF.

This clonotype was seen at least ten times. J is TRBJ1-1 and V is TRBV12-5, with TRBD1 identical over 11 bases. The germline CDR1 and CDR2 sequences are LGHNT and FRNRAP. The CDR3 consists of 14 residues. With 6 bases clipped from V and 7 bases from J, the junction kept 7 bases outside the gene matches. CDR3 bases: TGTGCTAGTGGCGACTCGGACAGGGGGCATGAAGCTTTCTTT. As protein: CASGDSDRGHEAFF.

This clonotype came up many times. Mismatch with germline at one junction end may stem from a read error. The chain carries TRBV20-1 and TRBJ2-3; unclear D gene. Germline lookup yields CDR1 DFQATT and CDR2 SNEGSKA (reference sequence). The CDR3 sequence is 15 residues long. CDR3 in amino acids: CSARDGNFRGDTRYF. The CDR3 DNA reads as TGCAGTGCTAGAGATGGTAACTTCCGAGGAGATACGCGGTATTTT.

There are many counts of this clonotype. V is TRBV12-3 or TRBV12-4 and J is TRBJ1-1, with TRBD1 matching 8 bases. The CDR3 runs to 14 residues. V trimming: 7 bases; J trimming: 4 bases; junction bases outside the gene matches: 8. CDR3 coding DNA: TGTGCCAGCACCGAGACAGGGGTGACCACTGAAGCTTTCTTT. It specifies CASTETGVTTEAFF.